A selection of T cell receptor beta chains follows, all from one sample in a study of beta chain features in type 1 diabetes. Some clones are missing from TCRdb's copy, which holds only in-frame ones; the method was immunoSEQ multiplex PCR. The profile covers more than 300,000 clones, with around 7.6% appearing a single time and under 0.5% taken by the ten largest. The sequenced material came from central memory CD4+ T cells from blood. Every receptor here comes from a woman aged 18-29 years in good health. Each CDR3 is given with its conserved first and last residue. D genes are given only for firm matches. Part of the rows lack a size; the others show once, few, many or a class for expanded clones.

v_call	clone_size	j_call	d_call	cdr3_nt	cdr3_aa
TRBV18	many	TRBJ1-1	NA	TGTGCCAGCGCCCAAAAGGCGGAAGCTTTCTTT	CASAQKAEAFF
TRBV7-8	few	TRBJ1-4	NA	TGTGCCAGCAGCTTAGCCCGCCGCCCTGAAAAACTGTTTTTT	CASSLARRPEKLFF
TRBV7-9	many	TRBJ2-7	TRBD2	TGTGCCAGCAGCTTAGGCCGCGGACTAGCGGGAGGAAGCTCCTACGAGCAGTACTTC	CASSLGRGLAGGSSYEQYF
TRBV28	NA	TRBJ2-2	NA	TGTGCCAGCAGCTGGGTGACGGCCGGGTCCGGGGAGCTGTTTTTT	CASSWVTAGSGELFF
TRBV11-2	NA	TRBJ2-7	NA	TGTGCCAGCAGTCCTCCGGGACTGCACTACGAGCAGTACTTC	CASSPPGLHYEQYF
TRBV18	few	TRBJ2-7	NA	TGTGCCAGCTCTATTACTTTCTACGAGCAGTACTTC	CASSITFYEQYF
TRBV15	few	TRBJ2-6	TRBD1	TGTGCCACCAGCAGAGGACAGGGGGGCACCGCTGGGGCCAACGTCCTGACTTTC	CATSRGQGGTAGANVLTF
TRBV2	few	TRBJ1-2	TRBD1	TGTGCCAGCAGTGAAGATCTGGGACAGAGGTCTCACACCTTC	CASSEDLGQRSHTF
TRBV7-2	many	TRBJ2-1	TRBD1	TGTGCCAGCAGCTGGGACAGTAAGTTTGAGCAGTTCTTC	CASSWDSKFEQFF
TRBV27	few	TRBJ2-5	TRBD2	TGTGCCAGCAGTTCGAGCCGGGGGGGGGAGACCCAGTACTTC	CASSSSRGGETQYF
TRBV29-1	many	TRBJ1-1	NA	TGCAGCGTTAAGGTGGGAACAAGGGGAGGGACTGAAGCTTTCTTT	CSVKVGTRGGTEAFF
TRBV28	few	TRBJ2-7	NA	TGTGCCAGCAGTTCGATACAATGGACAGTCTACGAGCAGTACTTC	CASSSIQWTVYEQYF
TRBV11-2	NA	TRBJ1-1	NA	TGTGCCAGCAGACAAGATCGTCGGGGTAGGGCTTTCTTT	CASRQDRRGRAFF
TRBV11-3	many	TRBJ2-1	NA	TGTGCCAGCAGCTTATTAAGCTCTCAGAATGAGCAGTTCTTC	CASSLLSSQNEQFF
TRBV2	many	TRBJ2-3	NA	TGTGCCTTACAGGGTAGTAGCACAGATACGCAGTATTTT	CALQGSSTDTQYF
TRBV27	many	TRBJ1-1	NA	TGTGCCAGCACAGGGACTAGGGGGTTCACTGAAGCTTTCTTT	CASTGTRGFTEAFF
TRBV9	few	TRBJ2-5	TRBD2	TGTGCCAGCAGCGTAGCTCCTAGCGGGACCGAGACCCAGTACTTC	CASSVAPSGTETQYF
TRBV10-1	few	TRBJ2-2	NA	TGCGCCAGCAGCCTGGATGGCACCGGGGAGCTGTTTTTT	CASSLDGTGELFF
TRBV5-8	few	TRBJ1-2	NA	TGTGCCAGCAGCTTGGGTCAGCGGGTCTATGGCTACACCTTC	CASSLGQRVYGYTF
TRBV6-5	few	TRBJ1-5	NA	TGTGCCAGCAGTACAGGTTTAGGGCCCCAGCATTTT	CASSTGLGPQHF
TRBV28	few	TRBJ2-3	TRBD2	TGTGCCAGCTCATCAGGTAGCGGGGCGCAGTATTTT	CASSSGSGAQYF
TRBV9	NA	TRBJ2-7	TRBD2	TGTGCCAGCAGCGTAGCGGTGGGAGGGACCTACGAGCAGTACTTC	CASSVAVGGTYEQYF
TRBV9	NA	TRBJ1-1	NA	TGTGCCAGCAGCGTAGAACCCCGGGCTGAAGCTTTCTTT	CASSVEPRAEAFF
TRBV9	NA	TRBJ2-5	NA	TGTGCCAGCAGCGTAGAGGGTGGCCAAGAGACCCAGTACTTC	CASSVEGGQETQYF
TRBV15	few	TRBJ2-7	NA	TGTGCCACCAGCAGAGATAGCGGCAGCGAGTCCTACGAGCAGTACTTC	CATSRDSGSESYEQYF
TRBV20-1	NA	TRBJ1-1	NA	TGCAGTGGCCCGGAGAACACTGAAGCTTTCTTT	CSGPENTEAFF
TRBV28	few	TRBJ2-7	TRBD2	TGTGCCAGCAGTGGTGGGACTATGTACGAGCAGTACTTC	CASSGGTMYEQYF
TRBV29-1	few	TRBJ1-5	NA	TGCAGCGTTCAACCAGGGGATAGCAATCAGCCCCAGCATTTT	CSVQPGDSNQPQHF
TRBV6-1	few	TRBJ2-7	NA	TGTGCCAGCAGCTGGACTCAAGGGGTCTACGAGCAGTACTTC	CASSWTQGVYEQYF
TRBV7-2	NA	TRBJ2-1	NA	TGTGCCAGCAGCCCCCTGGGCTACAATGAGCAGTTCTTC	CASSPLGYNEQFF
TRBV15	NA	TRBJ2-3	NA	TGTGCCACCAGCAGAGACCCCCTACTGAGGTCTGATACGCAGTATTTT	CATSRDPLLRSDTQYF
TRBV14	NA	TRBJ2-1	TRBD2	TGTGCCAGCACAAAAACAGCTAGCGGGATTATTAGTGAGCAGTTCTTC	CASTKTASGIISEQFF
TRBV4-1	NA	TRBJ1-1	NA	TGCGCCAGCAGCCAAGCAGCGAACACTGAAGCTTTCTTT	CASSQAANTEAFF
TRBV28	NA	TRBJ2-5	NA	TGTGCCAGCAGGCCCGACAGGCCAAGGGGCCGGGAGCAGTACTTC	CASRPDRPRGREQYF
TRBV4-1	NA	TRBJ2-7	NA	TGCGCCAGCAGCCAAGTGATGACCCACATCCACGAGCAGTACTTC	CASSQVMTHIHEQYF
TRBV28	NA	TRBJ2-7	NA	TGTGCCAGCAGGCGGACTAACCTATACGAGCAGTACTTC	CASRRTNLYEQYF
TRBV19	few	TRBJ2-3	NA	TGTGCCAGTAGTATTGCCGGGTCTAGCACAGATACGCAGTATTTT	CASSIAGSSTDTQYF
TRBV6-5	NA	TRBJ2-1	TRBD2	TGTGCCAGCAGTTACTTACTAGCGGGAGCCACTGAGCAGTTCTTC	CASSYLLAGATEQFF
TRBV11-2	many	TRBJ2-6	NA	TGTGCCAGCAGCCGTCCGGTTCACTCTGGGGCCAACGTCCTGACTTTC	CASSRPVHSGANVLTF
TRBV7-2	few	TRBJ1-5	TRBD1	TGTGCCAGCAGCCCAGCAGCCGGGACAGGGAGCATTTATCAGCCCCAGCATTTT	CASSPAAGTGSIYQPQHF
TRBV15	NA	TRBJ1-1	NA	TGTGCCACCAGCAGCACTCAAGGTAGCACTGAAGCTTTCTTT	CATSSTQGSTEAFF
TRBV5-4	NA	TRBJ2-3	TRBD1	TGTGCCAGCAGCTTGGCCCGGGCAGGGGGAGATACGCAGTATTTT	CASSLARAGGDTQYF
TRBV7-9	few	TRBJ2-7	TRBD2	TGTGCCAGCAGCCCCTATGGGAGCGGGAGGGCCTACGAGCAGTACTTC	CASSPYGSGRAYEQYF
TRBV7-2	NA	TRBJ2-7	NA	TGTGCCAGCAGCTTGCAAGGGCCCCCCTACGAGCAGTACTTC	CASSLQGPPYEQYF
TRBV5-1	few	TRBJ1-2	NA	TGCGCCAGCAGCCGGGACTCAGAATATGGCTACACCTTC	CASSRDSEYGYTF
TRBV7-9	NA	TRBJ2-5	TRBD1	TGTGCCAGCAGCCAAAGGGGACAGGGCCCACAAGAGACCCAGTACTTC	CASSQRGQGPQETQYF
TRBV25-1	few	TRBJ2-1	NA	TGTGCCAGCAGTGAATACGAGAGGTCAGGAGAGTACAATGAGCAGTTCTTC	CASSEYERSGEYNEQFF
TRBV7-2	many	TRBJ1-3	TRBD1	TGTGCCAGCAGCTTACGACAGGGCCTTCCCGGAAACACCATATATTTT	CASSLRQGLPGNTIYF
TRBV7-9	NA	TRBJ2-1	NA	TGTGCCAGCTCTTACACTGGCAGTGAGCAGTTCTTC	CASSYTGSEQFF
TRBV7-2	many	TRBJ1-2	TRBD1	TGTGCCAGCAGCCCCTCGACAGGGACTAACTATGGCTACACCTTC	CASSPSTGTNYGYTF
TRBV7-9	NA	TRBJ2-7	TRBD2	TGTGCCAGCAGCCAAGATCTTGGCGGGAGTGCCTACGAGCAGTACTTC	CASSQDLGGSAYEQYF
TRBV7-2	many	TRBJ2-5	NA	TGTGCCAGCAGCTTAGCCCATCTAGGCGGGGAGACCCAGTACTTC	CASSLAHLGGETQYF
TRBV5-4	few	TRBJ2-3	NA	TGTGCCAGCAGCGCCGGAGCCGCGCCAGATACGCAGTATTTT	CASSAGAAPDTQYF
TRBV7-2	few	TRBJ2-3	TRBD2	TGTGCCAGCAGCCTGGGACTAGCGGGAGGGACAGATACGCAGTATTTT	CASSLGLAGGTDTQYF
TRBV5-1	few	TRBJ1-5	NA	TGCGCCAGCAGCTTGGACGGGCATAGCAATCAGCCCCAGCATTTT	CASSLDGHSNQPQHF
TRBV12-5	few	TRBJ1-2	NA	TGTGCTAGTGGTTTTGGGGTGAACTATGGCTACACCTTC	CASGFGVNYGYTF
TRBV6-1	NA	TRBJ2-7	NA	TGTGCCAGCAAGCCAGGCACCTACGAGCAGTACTTC	CASKPGTYEQYF
TRBV6-5	few	TRBJ1-1	NA	TGTGCCAGCAGATCTATTAGTGACACTGAAGCTTTCTTT	CASRSISDTEAFF
TRBV27	NA	TRBJ1-2	TRBD1	TGTGCCAGCAGGGGACAGGCCGAGAACTATGGCTACACCTTC	CASRGQAENYGYTF
TRBV7-8	NA	TRBJ2-1	NA	TGTGCCAGCAGCTTAGGTGGGACTCGCCCCTACAATGAGCAGTTCTTC	CASSLGGTRPYNEQFF